This T cell receptor beta chain comes out of a study of T cells in Graves' hyperthyroidism and ophthalmopathy. Study-wide background: Peripheral blood specimens were obtained at initial diagnosis, prior to any treatment.

Germline V CDR1 and CDR2: MNHNS, SASEGT. The CDR3 length is 14 residues. The ends were cut back, 7 bases at V and 2 bases at J, with 11 bases in the middle. This clonotype occurred many times. The investigators amplified TCR beta CDR3 regions from RNA transcripts. With the HTBI primer set, the TCR CDR3 went through a first round of RT-PCR. Using its own MiXCR run on the multiplex PCR reads, TCRdb lists one record per CDR3 protein. The data show a few hundred thousand distinct CDR3 sequences, with about 13% seen just once and less than 25% held by the top ten. The genes are TRBV6-1 and TRBJ1-4; D unclear. The sample taken for sequencing was blood. This TCR was sampled from a man aged 25-40 years with Graves' hyperthyroidism that later progressed to Graves' ophthalmopathy. The CDR3 reads CASKSGGTNEKLFF. In DNA, the CDR3 is TGTGCCAGCAAATCGGGTGGCACTAATGAAAAACTGTTTTTT.